This T cell receptor beta chain derives from a study of T cell repertoires in cytomegalovirus infection. As for the study in general: Public TCR beta signatures were indicative of both CMV infection and a matching HLA type.

This CDR3 spans 14 amino acids. The germline gives CDR1 SGHKS, CDR2 YYEKEE (reference sequence). V was shortened by 3 bases and J by 2 bases, with 12 bases between the two germline ends. Study conclusions and caveats: Across the ex vivo response, the dominant clonotypes were HLA-C-restricted CMV-specific TCR beta clonotypes. The cumulative frequency of public TCR beta families distinguished individuals who carried CMV together with the relevant HLA.

In the case of this clonotype: Antigen: not known.

Via MiXCR, TCRdb re-called the reads, giving one row per CDR3 protein. The repertoire holds roughly 280,000 distinct CDR3 sequences, with roughly 15% as singletons. This chain uses TRBV5-5 with TRBJ2-7; D ambiguous. This clonotype originated in a human donor in good health (CMV status not recorded). Some clones in this sample may be carry-over from other donors' samples. The source material was PBMCs. The CDR3 DNA is TGTGCCAGCAGCTCCGATGGAGCCACCTACGAGCAGTACTTC. This gives the protein CASSSDGATYEQYF. Variable domain in full (rest from reference TRBV5-5 and TRBJ2-7): DAGVTQSPTHLIKTRGQQVTLRCSPISGHKSVSWYQQVLGQGPQFIFQYYEKEERGRGNFPDRFSARQFPNYSSELNVNALLLGDSALYLCASSSDGATYEQYFGPGTRLTVT.